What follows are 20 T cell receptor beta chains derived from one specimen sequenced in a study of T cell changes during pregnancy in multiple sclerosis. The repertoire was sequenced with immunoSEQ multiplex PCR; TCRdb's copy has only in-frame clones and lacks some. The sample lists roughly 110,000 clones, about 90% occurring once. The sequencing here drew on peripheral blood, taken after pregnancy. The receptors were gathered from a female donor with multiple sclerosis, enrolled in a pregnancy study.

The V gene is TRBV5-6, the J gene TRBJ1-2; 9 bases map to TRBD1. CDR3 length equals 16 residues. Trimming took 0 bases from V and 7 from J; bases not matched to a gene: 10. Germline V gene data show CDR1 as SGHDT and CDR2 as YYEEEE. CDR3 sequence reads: CASSLGGLQGAIGYTF. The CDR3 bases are TGTGCCAGCAGCTTGGGGGGTCTACAGGGGGCGATTGGCTACACCTTC. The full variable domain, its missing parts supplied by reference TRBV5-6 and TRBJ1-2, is DAGVTQSPTHLIKTRGQQVTLRCSPKSGHDTVSWYQQALGQGPQFIFQYYEEEERQRGNFPDRFSGHQFPNYSSELNVNALLLGDSALYLCASSLGGLQGAIGYTFGSGTRLTVV.

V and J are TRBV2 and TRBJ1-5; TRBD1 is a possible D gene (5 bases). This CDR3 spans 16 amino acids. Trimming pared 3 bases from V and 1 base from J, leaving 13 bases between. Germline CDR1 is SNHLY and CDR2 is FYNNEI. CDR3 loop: CASSEEQVISNQPQHF. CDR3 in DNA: TGTGCCAGCAGTGAGGAACAGGTAATCAGCAATCAGCCCCAGCATTTT.

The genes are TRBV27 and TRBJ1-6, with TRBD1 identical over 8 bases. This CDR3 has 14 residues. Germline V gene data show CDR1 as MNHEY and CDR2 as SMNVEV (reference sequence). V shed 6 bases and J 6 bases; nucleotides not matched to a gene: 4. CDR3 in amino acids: CASSRTGPNSPLHF. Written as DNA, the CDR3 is TGTGCCAGCAGCCGGACAGGGCCTAATTCACCCCTCCACTTT.

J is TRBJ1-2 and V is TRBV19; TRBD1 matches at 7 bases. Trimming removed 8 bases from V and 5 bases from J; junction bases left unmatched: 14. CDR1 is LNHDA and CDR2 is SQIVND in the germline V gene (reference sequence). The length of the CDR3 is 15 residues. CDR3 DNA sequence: TGTGCCAGTCATCCCCAACGGGACAGATATTATGGCTACACCTTC. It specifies CASHPQRDRYYGYTF.

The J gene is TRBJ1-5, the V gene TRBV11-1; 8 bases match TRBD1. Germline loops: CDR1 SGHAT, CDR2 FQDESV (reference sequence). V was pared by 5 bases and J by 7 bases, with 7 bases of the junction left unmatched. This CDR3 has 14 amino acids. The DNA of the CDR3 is TGTGCCAGCAGCGTCGGGACAGGCAGCCAGCCCCAGCATTTT. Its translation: CASSVGTGSQPQHF.

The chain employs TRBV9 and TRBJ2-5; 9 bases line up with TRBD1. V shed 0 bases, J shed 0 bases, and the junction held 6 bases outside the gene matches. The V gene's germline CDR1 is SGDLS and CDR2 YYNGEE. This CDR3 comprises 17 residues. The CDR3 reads CASSVGVGQGHQETQYF. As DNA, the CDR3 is TGTGCCAGCAGCGTAGGGGTGGGACAGGGTCACCAAGAGACCCAGTACTTC.

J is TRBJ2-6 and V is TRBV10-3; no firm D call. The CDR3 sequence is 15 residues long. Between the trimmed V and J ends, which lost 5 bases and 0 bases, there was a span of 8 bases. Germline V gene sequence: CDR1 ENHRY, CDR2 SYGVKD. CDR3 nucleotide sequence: TGTGCCATCAGTACTATAATCTCTGGGGCCAACGTCCTGACTTTC. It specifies CAISTIISGANVLTF.

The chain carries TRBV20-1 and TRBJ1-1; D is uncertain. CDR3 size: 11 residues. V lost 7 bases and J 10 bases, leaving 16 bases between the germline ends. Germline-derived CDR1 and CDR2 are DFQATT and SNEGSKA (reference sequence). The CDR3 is CSGPVVWPAFF. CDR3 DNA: TGCAGTGGTCCCGTTGTCTGGCCAGCTTTCTTT.

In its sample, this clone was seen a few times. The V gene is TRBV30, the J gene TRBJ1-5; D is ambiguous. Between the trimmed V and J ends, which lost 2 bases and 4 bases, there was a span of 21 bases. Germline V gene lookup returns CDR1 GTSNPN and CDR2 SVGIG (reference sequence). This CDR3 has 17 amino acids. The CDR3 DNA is TGTGCCTGGAGTTCCCTACCCCCGACGCGGGAGAATCAGCCCCAGCATTTT. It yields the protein CAWSSLPPTRENQPQHF.

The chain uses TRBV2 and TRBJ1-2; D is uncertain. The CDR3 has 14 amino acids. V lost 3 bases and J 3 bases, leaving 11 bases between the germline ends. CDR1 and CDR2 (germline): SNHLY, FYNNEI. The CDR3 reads CASSERSGDYGYTF. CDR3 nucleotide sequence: TGTGCCAGCAGTGAGAGGTCCGGGGACTATGGCTACACCTTC.

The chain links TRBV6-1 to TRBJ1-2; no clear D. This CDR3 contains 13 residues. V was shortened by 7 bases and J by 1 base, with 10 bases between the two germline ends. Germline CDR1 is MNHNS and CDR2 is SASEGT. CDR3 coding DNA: TGTGCCAGCACCCGGGAGATTAACTATGGCTACACCTTC. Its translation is CASTREINYGYTF.

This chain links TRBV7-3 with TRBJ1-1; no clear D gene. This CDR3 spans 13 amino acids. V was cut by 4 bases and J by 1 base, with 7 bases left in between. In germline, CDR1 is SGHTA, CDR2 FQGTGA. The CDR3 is CASSWWQNTEAFF. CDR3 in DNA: TGTGCCAGCAGCTGGTGGCAGAACACTGAAGCTTTCTTT.

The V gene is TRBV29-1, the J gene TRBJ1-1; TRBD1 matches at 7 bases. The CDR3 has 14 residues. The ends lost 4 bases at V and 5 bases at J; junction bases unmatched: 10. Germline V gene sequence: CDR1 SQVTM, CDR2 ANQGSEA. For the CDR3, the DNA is TGCAGCGTTGCGGATCGAGGGGGCCGGACTGAAGCTTTCTTT. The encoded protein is CSVADRGGRTEAFF.

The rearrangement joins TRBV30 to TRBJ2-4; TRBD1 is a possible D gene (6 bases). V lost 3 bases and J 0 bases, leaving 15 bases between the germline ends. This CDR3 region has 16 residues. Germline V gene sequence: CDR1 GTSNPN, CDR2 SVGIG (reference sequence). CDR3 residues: CAWRQGTGLAKNIQYF. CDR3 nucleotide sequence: TGTGCCTGGAGGCAGGGGACGGGATTAGCCAAAAACATTCAGTACTTC.

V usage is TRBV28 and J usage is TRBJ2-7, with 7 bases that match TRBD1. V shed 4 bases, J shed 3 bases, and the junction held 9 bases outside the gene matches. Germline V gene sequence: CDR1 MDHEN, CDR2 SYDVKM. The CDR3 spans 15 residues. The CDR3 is CASSSYTGVGYEQYF. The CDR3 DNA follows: TGTGCCAGCAGTTCGTATACAGGGGTGGGCTACGAGCAGTACTTC.

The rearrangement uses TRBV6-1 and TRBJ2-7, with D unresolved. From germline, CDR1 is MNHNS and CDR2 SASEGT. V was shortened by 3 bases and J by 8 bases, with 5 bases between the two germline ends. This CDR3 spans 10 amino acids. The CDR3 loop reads CASSDSQQYF. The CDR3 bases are TGTGCCAGCAGTGACTCCCAGCAGTACTTC.

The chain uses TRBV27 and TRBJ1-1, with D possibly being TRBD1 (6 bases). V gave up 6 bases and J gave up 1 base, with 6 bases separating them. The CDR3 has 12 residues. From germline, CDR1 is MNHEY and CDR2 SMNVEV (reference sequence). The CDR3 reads CASRQGNTEAFF. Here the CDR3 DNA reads TGTGCCAGCAGACAGGGGAACACTGAAGCTTTCTTT.

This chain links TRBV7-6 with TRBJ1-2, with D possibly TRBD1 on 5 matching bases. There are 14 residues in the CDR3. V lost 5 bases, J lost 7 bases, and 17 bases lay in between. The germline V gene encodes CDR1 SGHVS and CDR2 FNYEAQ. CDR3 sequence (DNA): TGTGCCAGCAGCCTAGGGGTCCAGGGTAGTGGCTACACCTTC. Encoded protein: CASSLGVQGSGYTF.

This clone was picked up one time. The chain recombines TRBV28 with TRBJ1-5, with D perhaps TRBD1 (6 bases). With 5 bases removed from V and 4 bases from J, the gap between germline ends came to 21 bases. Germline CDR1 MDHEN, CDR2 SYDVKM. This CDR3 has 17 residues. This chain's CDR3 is CASSPLSRQGLNQPQHF. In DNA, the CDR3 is TGTGCCAGCAGTCCCCTATCGAGGCAGGGGCTGAATCAGCCCCAGCATTTT.

The DNA of the CDR3 is TGTGCCAGCAGGGGTTTATCGGCAGGGGAGCGCACAGATACGCAGTATTTT. The encoded protein is CASRGLSAGERTDTQYF. V gene TRBV28 combines with J gene TRBJ2-3, with D possibly matching TRBD1 (6 bases). The CDR3 consists of 17 residues. The germline V gene encodes CDR1 MDHEN and CDR2 SYDVKM. Deletions cut 6 bases from V and 1 base from J, with 20 bases between.